What follows are 20 T cell receptor beta chains derived from one specimen sequenced in a study of blood T cells in healthy people across ages. Combining a sample-barcoded 5' primer with a J-beta primer mix, a second PCR ran for roughly 6 to 12 cycles. TCRdb reprocessed the 5' RACE reads via MiXCR and lists one record per CDR3 protein. There are roughly 1,500,000 distinct CDR3 sequences in the sample; approximately 40% occur only once, and roughly 8.2% lies in the top ten. Sequencing was carried out using blood. Receptor source: a young woman in good health.

The gene calls are TRBV3-1 and TRBJ1-4, with unresolved D. Trimming cost V 5 bases and J 4 bases, with 14 bases left between them. CDR3 size: 15 residues. The germline V gene encodes CDR1 LGHDT and CDR2 YNNKEL (reference sequence). The CDR3 sequence is CASSDDTVNNEKLFF. The CDR3 nucleotides read TGTGCCAGCAGCGATGACACCGTGAATAATGAAAAACTGTTTTTT.

The V gene is TRBV7-6, the J gene TRBJ2-7, with 8 nucleotides matching TRBD1. Germline CDR1 and CDR2: SGHVS and FNYEAQ. Trimming removed 5 bases from V and 0 bases from J; junction bases left unmatched: 6. This CDR3 contains 15 residues. The CDR3 loop reads CASSPEGTGSYEQYF. CDR3 DNA sequence: TGTGCCAGCAGCCCTGAGGGGACAGGCTCCTACGAGCAGTACTTC.

The table lists this clonotype with a few counts. V gene TRBV3-1 combines with J gene TRBJ1-1; possibly TRBD1 for D (6 bases). Trimming pared 0 bases from V and 8 bases from J, leaving 13 bases between. The CDR3 extends over 14 amino acids. The V gene's germline CDR1 is LGHDT and CDR2 YNNKEL (reference sequence). The CDR3 DNA reads as TGTGCCAGCAGCCAAGAGACTGGGACAATCGAAGCTTTCTTT. This sequence encodes CASSQETGTIEAFF.

This clonotype was observed a few times. The chain has TRBV10-3 and TRBJ1-1, with a weak D call TRBD1 (6 bases). Trimming removed 10 bases at V and 0 bases at J, with 18 bases between. CDR3 length equals 15 residues. Germline values: CDR1 ENHRY, CDR2 SYGVKD. CDR3 sequence (DNA): TGTGCCACCCTGGCCCAGGGGATAATGAACACTGAAGCTTTCTTT. This encodes CATLAQGIMNTEAFF.

This chain links TRBV7-9 with TRBJ2-7, with D possibly TRBD1 on 5 matching bases. V shed 0 bases and J shed 2 bases, with 20 bases lying between them. Germline CDR1 and CDR2: SEHNR and FQNEAQ (reference sequence). This CDR3 is built from 18 residues. The CDR3 spells CASSLAFTQGPETYEQYF. CDR3 in DNA: TGTGCCAGCAGCTTAGCCTTTACTCAGGGTCCCGAAACCTACGAGCAGTACTTC.

In its sample, this clonotype was seen a few times. This chain links TRBV30 with TRBJ2-1, with TRBD2 identical over 9 bases. From germline, CDR1 is GTSNPN and CDR2 SVGIG (reference sequence). Trimming at V came to 5 bases and at J to 12 bases, leaving 8 bases not matched to a gene. The length of the CDR3 is 12 residues. CDR3 protein: CAWSIAGVSQFF. The CDR3 nucleotides are TGTGCCTGGTCGATAGCGGGAGTTTCGCAGTTCTTC.

The chain is built from TRBV20-1 and TRBJ1-3; unclear D gene. The CDR3 is made up of 13 amino acids. The V gene's germline CDR1 is DFQATT and CDR2 SNEGSKA (reference sequence). V was cut by 5 bases and J by 4 bases, with 12 bases left in between. This CDR3 is CSAGREPGNTIYF. In nucleotides, the CDR3 is TGCAGTGCTGGCCGGGAGCCAGGAAACACCATATATTTT.

The rearrangement uses TRBV25-1 and TRBJ2-2; tentatively, D is TRBD1 (7 bases). Deletions cut 7 bases from V and 4 bases from J, with 19 bases between. Germline loops: CDR1 MGHDK, CDR2 SYGVNS. The CDR3 has 16 residues. The CDR3 DNA follows: TGTGCCAGCAATCCTCAGGGGGGCTCGGCCACCGGGGAGCTGTTTTTT. This encodes CASNPQGGSATGELFF.

The rearrangement links TRBV5-6 to TRBJ2-3; 11 bases match TRBD2. This CDR3 contains 15 residues. Losses at the gene ends were 4 bases for V and 4 bases for J; bases not matched to a gene: 5. Germline V CDR1 and CDR2: SGHDT, YYEEEE. The CDR3 DNA sequence: TGTGCCAGCAGCCAACTAGCGGGAGAGGCAGATACGCAGTATTTT. Residues: CASSQLAGEADTQYF.

The chain joins TRBV20-1 to TRBJ2-4, with TRBD2 matching over 10 bases. The CDR3 runs to 19 residues. Germline CDR1 reads DFQATT; CDR2 reads SNEGSKA (reference sequence). V shed 0 bases, J shed 3 bases, and the junction held 14 bases outside the gene matches. CDR3 amino acids: CSARDPAGGSSDGKNIQYF. The DNA of the CDR3 is TGCAGTGCTAGAGATCCAGCGGGGGGGTCATCGGATGGCAAAAACATTCAGTACTTC.

The chain couples TRBV7-9 to TRBJ1-6, with D maybe TRBD1 (6 bases). Looked up from germline, CDR1 is SEHNR and CDR2 is FQNEAQ (reference sequence). The length of the CDR3 is 13 residues. The V and J ends lost 11 bases and 8 bases respectively, with 16 bases between them. The CDR3 loop reads CALMGGPDSPLHF. The DNA for the CDR3 is TGTGCCCTAATGGGGGGCCCTGATTCACCCCTCCACTTT.

The DNA for the CDR3 is TGTGCCAGCAGAAGGGGACTAGTAGAGACCCAGTACTTC. It codes for CASRRGLVETQYF. The chain combines TRBV6-1 with TRBJ2-5, with TRBD2 matching 8 bases. CDR3 length: 13 residues. The V gene's germline CDR1 is MNHNS and CDR2 SASEGT. J gave up 4 bases and V 6 bases, and 4 bases lay outside the gene matches.

This clonotype was picked up a small number of times. The V gene is TRBV11-3, the J gene TRBJ1-2; TRBD1 aligns across 7 bases. Germline-derived CDR1 and CDR2 are SGHNT and YENEEA. Trimming removed 3 bases from V and 7 bases from J; junction bases left unmatched: 14. CDR3 length: 16 amino acids. For the CDR3, the DNA is TGTGCCAGCAGCTTGGGGGGACAGACCAAATTTTCTGGCTACACCTTC. This gives the protein CASSLGGQTKFSGYTF.

This clonotype was observed a few times. This chain connects TRBV5-1 to TRBJ2-2, with D perhaps TRBD1 or TRBD2 (6 bases each). From germline, CDR1 is SGHRS and CDR2 YFSETQ. V was trimmed by 4 bases and J by 7 bases, leaving 14 bases between them. CDR3 length: 14 amino acids. CDR3 amino acids: CASSPGGGYGELFF. CDR3 in DNA: TGCGCCAGCAGCCCCGGAGGGGGGTACGGGGAGCTGTTTTTT.

This clonotype was recorded a few times. V usage is TRBV5-1 and J usage is TRBJ2-1; a possible D gene is TRBD2 (7 bases). Germline values: CDR1 SGHRS, CDR2 YFSETQ. Trimming cost V 4 bases and J 8 bases, with 16 bases left between them. The length of the CDR3 is 14 residues. The CDR3 bases are TGCGCCAGCAGCCCCGGGGGGCAGAACCATGAGCAGTTCTTC. Translating gives CASSPGGQNHEQFF.

V gene TRBV30 combines with J gene TRBJ1-1; D unclear. This CDR3 region has 13 residues. In germline, CDR1 is GTSNPN, CDR2 SVGIG (reference sequence). Trimming pared 6 bases from V and 8 bases from J, leaving 19 bases between. CDR3: CACLGGRVQEAFF. CDR3 nucleotide sequence: TGTGCCTGCCTAGGAGGTAGGGTCCAGGAAGCTTTCTTT.

The genes are TRBV7-2 and TRBJ2-3, with 10 bases lining up with TRBD2. Per the germline V gene, CDR1 is SGHTA and CDR2 is FQGNSA. This CDR3 is 18 amino acids long. V lost 2 bases to trimming and J lost 0 bases; unmatched junction nucleotides: 8. The CDR3 nucleotides read TGTGCCAGCAGCTTATTCCTAGCGGGAGTTCCTAGCACAGATACGCAGTATTTT. Residues: CASSLFLAGVPSTDTQYF.

This chain connects TRBV20-1 to TRBJ2-3, with 8 bases fitting TRBD2. There are 13 residues in the CDR3. With 6 bases clipped from V and 6 bases from J, the junction kept 8 bases outside the gene matches. CDR1 is DFQATT, CDR2 SNEGSKA, per germline (reference sequence). This chain's CDR3 is CSALHTGGDTQYF. CDR3 sequence (DNA): TGCAGTGCCCTGCATACGGGAGGGGATACGCAGTATTTT.

The chain employs TRBV7-9 and TRBJ2-5, with 8 bases aligning to TRBD2. The end of the DNA is better explained by TRBJ2-7, so the J call may be wrong. This CDR3 has 15 residues. Germline V lookup: CDR1 SEHNR, CDR2 FQNEAQ (reference sequence). CDR3 amino acids: CASSLQRENPYEQYF. CDR3 in DNA: TGTGCCAGCAGCTTACAGCGGGAGAATCCATACGAGCAGTACTTC.

The chain employs TRBV28 and TRBJ2-4, with no clear D. The J call may be incorrect, as the DNA end agrees better with TRBJ2-7. The germline CDR1 and CDR2 sequences are MDHEN and SYDVKM. This CDR3 is built from 13 residues. In nucleotides, the CDR3 is TGTGCCAGCGGGCTATCAAATGGGCGCGAGCAGTACTTC. It yields the protein CASGLSNGREQYF.